These 2 T cell receptor beta chains were sequenced from one sample in a study of identifying expanded T cells in peripheral blood. Profiled with immunoSEQ multiplex PCR; TCRdb holds only in-frame clones, not every one. The repertoire consists of tens of thousands of clones, with approximately 79% occurring once and the leading ten covering about 14%. What was sequenced was blood. All receptors come from a person between 18 and 70 years old in good health.

This clone was counted only a few times. The chain is built from TRBV5-1 and TRBJ2-2, with D unclear. The CDR3 extends over 13 amino acids. Germline CDR1 reads SGHRS; CDR2 reads YFSETQ. V lost 4 bases and J 4 bases, leaving 8 bases between the germline ends. The CDR3 nucleotides read TGCGCCAGCAGCATCACTGTCACCGGGGAGCTGTTTTTT. Its protein is CASSITVTGELFF.

The rearrangement uses TRBV11-2 and TRBJ2-3; 7 positions agree with TRBD2. Germline V lookup: CDR1 SGHAT, CDR2 FQNNGV. V lost 1 base to trimming and J lost 2 bases; unmatched junction nucleotides: 3. There are 15 residues in the CDR3. CDR3 nucleotides: TGTGCCAGCAGCTTAGCCGGGGGGAACACAGATACGCAGTATTTT. Protein: CASSLAGGNTDTQYF.